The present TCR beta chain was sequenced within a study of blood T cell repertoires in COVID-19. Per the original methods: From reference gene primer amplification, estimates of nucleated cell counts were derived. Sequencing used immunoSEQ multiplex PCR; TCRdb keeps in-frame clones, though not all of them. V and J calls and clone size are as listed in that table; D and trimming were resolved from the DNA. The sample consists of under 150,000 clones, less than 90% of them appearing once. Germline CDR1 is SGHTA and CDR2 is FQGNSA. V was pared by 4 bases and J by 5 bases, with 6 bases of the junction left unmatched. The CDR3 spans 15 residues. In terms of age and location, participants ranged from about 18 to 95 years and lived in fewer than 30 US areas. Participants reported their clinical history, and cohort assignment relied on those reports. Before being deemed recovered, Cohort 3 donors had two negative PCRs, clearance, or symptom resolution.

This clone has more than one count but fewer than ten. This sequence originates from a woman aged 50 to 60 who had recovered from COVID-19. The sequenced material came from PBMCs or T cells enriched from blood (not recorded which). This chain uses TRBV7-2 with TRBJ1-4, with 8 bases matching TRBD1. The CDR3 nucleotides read TGTGCCAGCAGCTCCGCGACAGGGGTGAATGAAAAACTGTTTTTT. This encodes CASSSATGVNEKLFF.